This TCR beta chain comes out of a study of identical twins. Of note for this clonotype: Its antigen is as yet unknown.

TCRdb reprocessed the 5' RACE reads with MiXCR, giving one entry per CDR3 protein. The table lists 450,000 or so distinct CDR3 sequences, more than 13% of them singletons, with approximately 0.52% in the top ten. Study-level points and caveats: Beta clonotypes that were abundant in cord blood contained fewer insertions, a pattern absent from memory repertoires.

This CDR3 is 13 amino acids long. Trimming took off 6 bases at V and 5 bases at J, with 17 bases between the two ends. Germline V gene data show CDR1 as SQVTM and CDR2 as ANQGSEA. In addition, the sample was reused for a study of yellow fever vaccine responses in identical twins. Turning to that study: Twins' vaccine T cell response reportedly seemed partly convergent, partly personalized.

Sequences were obtained from CD4+ T cells sorted from blood. The receptor was derived from a woman under 30 in good health. The chain has TRBV29-1 and TRBJ2-7; D possibly corresponds to TRBD2 (7 bases). This CDR3 reads CSVRGGAGDEQYF. As DNA, the CDR3 is TGCAGCGTCAGAGGGGGGGCCGGCGACGAGCAGTACTTC.